This T cell receptor beta chain was obtained from a study of a mutant IDH1 vaccine in newly diagnosed glioma. The wider study: Patients got their first vaccination 4-6 weeks after radiotherapy alone, or with temozolomide cycles. Of the patients given treatment, around 60% were male and about 40% were female, and a mean age of around 38 years was recorded.

V shed 7 bases and J 7 bases; nucleotides not matched to a gene: 13. CDR3 length: 16 residues. CDR1 is SGHVS and CDR2 is FQNEAQ in the germline V gene. Assay: immunoSEQ multiplex PCR; the TCRdb copy retains only in-frame clones and omits some. The repertoire holds some 70,000 clones, with 84% as singletons. The time point was: week 23, last vaccination. Doses consisted of 300 ug of mutant IDH1 20-mer peptide each, paired with topical imiquimod. The donor cohort comprised cases of new WHO grade 3 or 4 IDH1-mutant, ATRX-lost astrocytoma. A note on this clone: As yet, its antigen is unknown.

The TCR was taken from a man aged 18-30 years with glioma. The sample consisted of PBMCs, taken from a glioma patient whose treatment included an IDH1 peptide vaccine. The chain combines TRBV7-8 with TRBJ2-2, with 9 bases identical to TRBD2. The CDR3 coding sequence is TGTGCCAGCAACCTGGCGGGGGGGGCGCGGAGCGGGGAGCTGTTTTTT. Its translation: CASNLAGGARSGELFF.